The following is a TCR beta chain sequence with its context. This entry belongs to a study of blood T cell repertoires in COVID-19. Looking at the study overall: T cells, B-cell-depleted T cells, or PBMCs supplied cDNA or gDNA.

Everyone who took part was 18 to 89 years old, and they came from 20 to 25 US areas. What the recovered Cohort 3 donors had was two negative PCRs, clearance, or symptom resolution. The authors' processing: Amplification of reference gene primers provided the estimated nucleated cell counts. The table came from immunoSEQ multiplex PCR; TCRdb's copy has only in-frame clones and leaves some out. V and J calls and clone size are those listed in that table; D and trimming were worked out from the DNA. This sample has about 480,000 clones; 85% to 90% occur once, and the top ten carry less than 2%. The receptor's source is a woman aged 35 to 49 who had recovered from COVID-19. Sequencing used PBMCs or T cells enriched from blood (not recorded which).

The DNA for the CDR3 is TGTGCCAGCAGCCCAGGGTTTAGCTATGGCTACACCTTC. This codes for CASSPGFSYGYTF. The chain carries TRBV7-2 and TRBJ1-2, with D possibly being TRBD1 (5 bases). CDR1 is SGHTA, CDR2 FQGNSA, per germline. This CDR3 spans 13 amino acids. The V end lost 5 bases, the J end lost 4 bases, and 11 bases lay between the germline ends. Based on the CDR3 plus reference TRBV7-2 and TRBJ1-2, the full variable domain is GAGVSQSPSNKVTEKGKDVELRCDPISGHTALYWYRQSLGQGLEFLIYFQGNSAPDKSGLPSDRFSAERTGGSVSTLTIQRTQQEDSAVYLCASSPGFSYGYTFGSGTRLTVV.